This T cell receptor beta chain comes out of a study of beta chain features in type 1 diabetes. Study-level findings and limits: Across all four CD4+ subsets, people with type 1 diabetes showed modestly shorter TCRB CDR3s. It was possible that PCR favored shorter templates, equally so in patients and controls. Whether HLA type influences TCRB rearrangement remained unresolved here.

Turning to this clone: The antigen remains unidentified.

Purities over 98% were achieved in all sorted populations. As every portion of the isolated RNA was reverse transcribed, the sequencing read expressed TCRB transcripts. Profiled with immunoSEQ multiplex PCR; TCRdb holds only in-frame clones, not every one. The sample includes under 300,000 clones, around 13% seen only once; the top ten take approximately 0.018%. The germline gives CDR1 MNHNS, CDR2 SASEGT. Unmatched junction bases numbered 3, after V lost 6 bases and J lost 5 bases. This CDR3 is 13 amino acids long. Sequenced material: naive CD4+ T cells from blood. This TCR derives from a man aged 25 to 40 with type 1 diabetes. The V and J genes are TRBV6-1 and TRBJ2-5; 10 bases are a match to TRBD2. CDR3 residues: CASRLAGRETQYF. As DNA, the CDR3 is TGTGCCAGCAGACTAGCGGGACGGGAGACCCAGTACTTC.